This T cell receptor (beta chain) derives from a study of tumor-infiltrating lymphocytes in primary liver carcinoma. Study-wide points: Tumor-adjacent and tumor-blood pairs overlapped less than tumor region pairs did. Blood trailed tumors significantly in top-250-clone fraction (p = 0.039).

The tissue used was unsorted bulk material of roughly 17-34 mg. RNA and DNA were co-extracted from it with the AllPrep DNA/RNA mini kit. Surgical resection treated primary liver carcinoma in the patients. Tumor samples were assessed, and every one had over 75% viable tumor cells. Regarding this clonotype: Its antigen is not known. The germline gene is not matched at one end of the junction; a read error may be the cause.

A primer in the constant region served to generate TCR beta cDNA from 450 to 600 ng of total RNA. ARM-PCR was slightly modified, and three nested multiplex PCR rounds with it gave rise to the TCR beta libraries. TRBV1-TRBV30 forward primers paired with a C-beta reverse primer were used in the first two PCR rounds, which ran approximately 11 cycles each. TCRdb ran MiXCR on the multiplex PCR reads and lists one entry per CDR3 protein. The sample holds about 54,000 distinct CDR3 sequences, 70% to 80% seen once. The germline V gene has CDR1 LGHNA and CDR2 YNFKEQ. The CDR3 consists of 16 residues. Sequenced input: liver tumor tissue from sampling region 2. Sample subset: tumor region T2, inferior pole. The origin of this receptor is a man in his forties with primary liver carcinoma and hepatitis B virus infection. The chain couples TRBV4-2 to TRBJ2-3, with TRBD1 identical over 11 bases. The CDR3 region has the DNA TGTGCCAGCAGCCTCATGGGGACAGGGGGTACAGGTACGCAATATTTT. Its protein product is CASSLMGTGGTGTQYF.